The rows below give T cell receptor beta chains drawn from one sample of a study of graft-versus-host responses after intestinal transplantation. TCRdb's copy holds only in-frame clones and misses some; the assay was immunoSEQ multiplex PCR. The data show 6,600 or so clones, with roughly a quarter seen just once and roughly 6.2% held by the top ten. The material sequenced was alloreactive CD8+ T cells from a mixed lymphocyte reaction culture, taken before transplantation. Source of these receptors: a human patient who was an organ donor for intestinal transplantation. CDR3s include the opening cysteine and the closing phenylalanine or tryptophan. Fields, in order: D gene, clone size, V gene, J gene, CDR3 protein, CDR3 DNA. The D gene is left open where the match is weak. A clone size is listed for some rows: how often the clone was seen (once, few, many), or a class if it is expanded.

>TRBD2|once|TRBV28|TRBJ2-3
CASTLTSSLGDTQYF
TGTGCCAGCACCCTGACTAGCTCCCTAGGGGATACGCAGTATTTT
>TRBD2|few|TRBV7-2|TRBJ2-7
CASEAPLAADPYEQYF
TGTGCCAGCGAAGCCCCACTAGCGGCCGACCCATACGAGCAGTACTTC
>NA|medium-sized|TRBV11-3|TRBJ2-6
CASSTDGGGAGANVLTF
TGTGCCAGCAGCACAGACGGCGGGGGCGCTGGGGCCAACGTCCTGACTTTC
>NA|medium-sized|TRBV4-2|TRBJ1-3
CASSQLDSGNTIYF
TGTGCCAGCAGCCAGTTAGACTCTGGAAACACCATATATTTT
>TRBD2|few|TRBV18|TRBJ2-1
CASSPLSRAGVDNEQFF
TGTGCCAGCTCACCCCTTTCACGAGCGGGAGTTGACAATGAGCAGTTCTTC
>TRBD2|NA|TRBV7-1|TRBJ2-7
CASSLVGTTAYEQYF
TGTGCCAGCAGCTTAGTGGGGACTACCGCCTACGAGCAGTACTTC
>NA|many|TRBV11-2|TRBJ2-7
CASSYGTGYEQYF
TGTGCCAGCAGCTACGGGACTGGGTACGAGCAGTACTTC
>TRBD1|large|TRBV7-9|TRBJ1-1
CASRGTAGFEAFF
TGTGCCAGCAGGGGGACAGCAGGCTTTGAAGCTTTCTTT
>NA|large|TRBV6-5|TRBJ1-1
CASSSGRTEAFF
TGTGCCAGCAGCTCGGGACGGACTGAAGCTTTCTTT
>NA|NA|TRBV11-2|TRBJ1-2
CASSLEGSPSYGYTF
TGTGCCAGCAGCTTAGAAGGGTCCCCGAGCTATGGCTACACCTTC
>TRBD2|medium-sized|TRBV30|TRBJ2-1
CAWEAGSYNEQFF
TGTGCCTGGGAAGCGGGATCCTACAATGAGCAGTTCTTC
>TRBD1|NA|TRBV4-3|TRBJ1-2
CASSQRWGQGWNYGYTF
TGCGCCAGCAGCCAAAGATGGGGACAGGGTTGGAACTATGGCTACACCTTC
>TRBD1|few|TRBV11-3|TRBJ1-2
CASSLCQGGTGEVYGYTF
TGTGCCAGCAGCTTATGCCAAGGAGGGACAGGGGAGGTATATGGCTACACCTTC
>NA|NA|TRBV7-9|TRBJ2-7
CASSFGNEQYF
TGTGCCAGCAGCTTCGGCAACGAGCAGTACTTC
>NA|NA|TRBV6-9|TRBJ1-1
CASSYSLGQEAFF
TGTGCCAGCAGTTACTCGTTGGGGCAGGAAGCTTTCTTT
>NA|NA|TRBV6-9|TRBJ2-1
CASSEAGWSSYNEQFF
TGTGCCAGCAGTGAAGCAGGTTGGAGCTCCTACAATGAGCAGTTCTTC
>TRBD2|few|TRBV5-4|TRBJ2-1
CASSFTGTSVHNEQFF
TGTGCCAGCAGCTTTACCGGGACTAGCGTTCACAATGAGCAGTTCTTC
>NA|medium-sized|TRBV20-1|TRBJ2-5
CSAREETQYF
TGCAGTGCTAGGGAGGAGACCCAGTACTTC
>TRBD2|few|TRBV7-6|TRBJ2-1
CASSPTSGRTYNEQFF
TGTGCCAGCAGTCCAACTAGCGGGCGTACCTACAATGAGCAGTTCTTC
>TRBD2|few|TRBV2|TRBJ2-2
CASSEWLAGGANTGELFF
TGTGCCAGCAGTGAATGGCTAGCGGGAGGGGCGAACACCGGGGAGCTGTTTTTT
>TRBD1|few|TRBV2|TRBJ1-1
CASSSGTGNTEAFF
TGTGCCAGCAGCTCCGGGACAGGGAACACTGAAGCTTTCTTT
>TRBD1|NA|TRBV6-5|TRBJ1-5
CASSYPTGGKPQHF
TGTGCCAGCAGTTACCCGACAGGGGGCAAGCCCCAGCATTTT
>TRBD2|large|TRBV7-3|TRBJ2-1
CASSAGTSGNEQFF
TGTGCCAGCAGCGCCGGGACTAGCGGCAATGAGCAGTTCTTC
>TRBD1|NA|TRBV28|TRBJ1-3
CASSLLEQGAGNTIYF
TGTGCCAGCAGTTTATTGGAACAGGGGGCAGGAAACACCATATATTTT
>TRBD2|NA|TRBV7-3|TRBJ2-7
CASSLDSGRNYEQYF
TGTGCCAGCAGCCTCGATAGCGGGAGAAACTACGAGCAGTACTTC
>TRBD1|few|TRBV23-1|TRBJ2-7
CASSPRQGAYEQYF
TGCGCCAGCAGCCCAAGACAGGGAGCGTACGAGCAGTACTTC
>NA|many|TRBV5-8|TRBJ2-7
CASSSGYEQYF
TGTGCCAGCAGCTCGGGTTACGAGCAGTACTTC
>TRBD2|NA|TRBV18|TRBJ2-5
CASSPLLAGVQDF
TGTGCCAGCTCACCTCTGTTAGCGGGAGTACAAGACTTC
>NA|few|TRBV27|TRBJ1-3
CASSLGIGSGNTIYF
TGTGCCAGCAGTCTAGGGATAGGCTCTGGAAACACCATATATTTT
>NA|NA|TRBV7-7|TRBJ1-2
CASSQGYGYTF
TGCGCCAGCAGCCAAGGCTATGGCTACACCTTC
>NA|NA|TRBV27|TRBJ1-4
CASSRTLGDEKLFF
TGTGCCAGCAGCAGGACTCTGGGGGATGAAAAACTGTTTTTT
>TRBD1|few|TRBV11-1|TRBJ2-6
CASSSSTGGETGANVLTF
TGTGCCAGCAGCTCATCCACAGGGGGCGAAACTGGGGCCAACGTCCTGACTTTC
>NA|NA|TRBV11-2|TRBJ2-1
CASSLVPYNEQFF
TGTGCCAGCAGCTTGGTGCCCTACAATGAGCAGTTCTTC
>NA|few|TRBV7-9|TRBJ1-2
CASSLTGRPAYGYTF
TGTGCCAGCAGCTTAACGGGACGGCCCGCATATGGCTACACCTTC
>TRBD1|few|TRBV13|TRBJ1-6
CASSVSGGYSPLHF
TGTGCCAGCAGCGTATCAGGGGGGTATTCACCCCTCCACTTT
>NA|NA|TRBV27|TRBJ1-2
CASSFWNFYGYTF
TGTGCCAGCAGTTTCTGGAATTTCTATGGCTACACCTTC
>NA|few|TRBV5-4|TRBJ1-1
CASSAGAGGAGAFF
TGTGCCAGCAGCGCCGGGGCGGGAGGAGCGGGGGCTTTCTTT
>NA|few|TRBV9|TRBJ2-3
CASSVAGSTDTQYF
TGTGCCAGCAGCGTAGCGGGAAGCACAGATACGCAGTATTTT
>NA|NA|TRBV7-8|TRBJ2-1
CASSLASRPPQWSYNEQFF
TGTGCCAGCAGCTTAGCTAGCAGACCCCCTCAATGGTCCTACAATGAGCAGTTCTTC
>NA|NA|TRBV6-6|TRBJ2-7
CASSYSILSYEQYF
TGTGCCAGCAGTTACTCCATACTCTCCTACGAGCAGTACTTC
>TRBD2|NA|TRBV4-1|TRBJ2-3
CASSRLAGDTQYF
TGCGCCAGCAGCCGACTAGCGGGAGATACGCAGTATTTT
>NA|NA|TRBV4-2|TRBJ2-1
CASSQTLGSSYNEQFF
TGTGCCAGCAGCCAAACACTTGGGAGCTCCTACAATGAGCAGTTCTTC
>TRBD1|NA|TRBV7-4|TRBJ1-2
CASSLSGTGDYGYTF
TGTGCCAGCAGCCTCAGCGGGACAGGGGACTATGGCTACACCTTC
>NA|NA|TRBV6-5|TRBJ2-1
CASSLATGHNEQFF
TGTGCCAGCAGTTTAGCGACAGGACACAATGAGCAGTTCTTC
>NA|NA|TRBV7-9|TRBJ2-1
CASSLEDSPYNEQFF
TGTGCCAGCAGCTTAGAGGACAGTCCCTACAATGAGCAGTTCTTC
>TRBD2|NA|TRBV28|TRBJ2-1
CASKHAGGYEQFF
TGTGCCAGCAAACACGCGGGAGGTTATGAGCAGTTCTTC
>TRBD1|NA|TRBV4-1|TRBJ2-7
CASSQYAGQGYEQYF
TGCGCCAGCAGCCAATACGCGGGACAGGGCTACGAGCAGTACTTC